This T cell receptor beta chain was observed in a study of blood T cell repertoires in COVID-19. Study summary: There were acute and convalescent COVID-19 samples, and they came from the United States, Italy and Spain. Sample material is recorded as cDNA or gDNA derived from T cells, B-cell-depleted T cells, or PBMCs.

In the original processing: Nucleated cell counts were estimated from reference gene primer amplification. The repertoire was sequenced with immunoSEQ multiplex PCR; TCRdb's copy has only in-frame clones and lacks some. The V and J calls and the clone size are those of that table, but D and trimming were determined from the DNA. This table holds more than 90,000 clones, roughly 80% found once. Looked up from germline, CDR1 is SNHLY and CDR2 is FYNNEI. This CDR3 is 15 amino acids long. V shed 3 bases and J 6 bases; nucleotides not matched to a gene: 6. The chain has TRBV2 and TRBJ2-7, with 12 nucleotides matching TRBD2. The TCR sequence derives from a man aged 50-59 years with acute or convalescent COVID-19. The sample consisted of peripheral blood. This CDR3 is CASSDSSGRASEQYF. The CDR3 DNA reads TGTGCCAGCAGTGACTCTAGCGGGAGGGCATCCGAGCAGTACTTC.